Below are 5 T cell receptor beta chains sequenced from a single sample in a study of blood T cell repertoires in COVID-19. This table comes from immunoSEQ multiplex PCR, and its TCRdb copy is limited to in-frame clones, with some not included. Among 200,000 to 300,000 clones, around 87% were seen once, and the ten largest hold approximately 3.5%. The sample taken for sequencing was PBMCs or T cells enriched from blood (not recorded which). The receptors stem from a woman aged 35 to 49 with acute COVID-19.

This rearrangement joins TRBV28 to TRBJ1-5; 7 positions match TRBD1. The V gene end was trimmed by 2 bases and the J gene end by 4 bases; junction bases not matched to a gene: 2. The CDR3 consists of 14 residues. Germline V CDR1 and CDR2: MDHEN, SYDVKM. CDR3 nucleotide sequence: TGTGCCAGCAGTTTAGGGACAGCTAATCAGCCCCAGCATTTT. Translated: CASSLGTANQPQHF.

Note on this clone: The sample carries other DNA sequences with the same CDR3. CDR3 protein: CASSLQGGQPQHF. The CDR3 DNA reads TGTGCCAGCAGTTTACAAGGAGGTCAGCCCCAGCATTTT. J is TRBJ1-5 and V is TRBV12-3 or TRBV12-4; D remains ambiguous. CDR3 size: 13 residues. V dropped 2 bases and J dropped 6 bases, with 8 bases sitting between them.

The V gene is TRBV4-1, the J gene TRBJ1-6, with D possibly matching TRBD1 (5 bases). Germline V gene sequence: CDR1 MGHRA, CDR2 YSYEKL. The CDR3 sequence is 13 residues long. V lost 3 bases to trimming and J lost 10 bases, with 10 bases between them. DNA of the CDR3: TGCGCCAGCAGCCACGACAGTAGATCACCCCTCCACTTT. It is translated as CASSHDSRSPLHF.

This sequence joins TRBV5-4 and TRBJ2-7; 8 nucleotides match TRBD2. Germline V gene sequence: CDR1 SGHNT, CDR2 YYREEE (reference sequence). Trimming took 0 bases from V and 5 from J; bases not matched to a gene: 10. The CDR3 has 16 amino acids. CDR3 sequence (DNA): TGTGCCAGCAGCTTGGCCGGACGGGAGGGCCAAAACGAGCAGTACTTC. Protein product: CASSLAGREGQNEQYF.

The chain recombines TRBV11-3 with TRBJ2-2, with D possibly matching TRBD1 (5 bases). Per germline, CDR1 SGHNT and CDR2 YENEEA. CDR3 size: 15 residues. V was clipped by 0 bases and J by 6 bases, with 11 bases between them. CDR3 amino acids: CASSLDQGVAGELFF. The DNA for the CDR3 is TGTGCCAGCAGCTTAGATCAAGGGGTGGCCGGGGAGCTGTTTTTT.